A selection of T cell receptor beta chains follows, all from one sample in a study of cytomegalovirus exposure and HLA in healthy donors. Using immunoSEQ multiplex PCR, the repertoire was profiled, and TCRdb retains in-frame clones only, with some absent. The profile shows around 160,000 clones, roughly 80% of them singletons. The sample taken for sequencing was PBMCs. The receptor set was obtained from a woman aged 40 to 49 in good health and CMV-seropositive. CDR3s include the opening cysteine and the closing phenylalanine or tryptophan. The D gene is left open where the match is weak. The listing skips clone size in some rows; elsewhere it reads once, few, many or a size class.

CDR3 length: 14; V gene: TRBV19; D gene: -; J gene: TRBJ2-6; clone size: -; CDR3 DNA: TGTGCCAGTAGTGAGGGGGCTGGGGCCAACGTCCTGACTTTC; CDR3 protein: CASSEGAGANVLTF
CDR3 length: 16; V gene: TRBV6-1; D gene: TRBD1; J gene: TRBJ1-4; clone size: -; CDR3 DNA: TGTGCCAGCAGTGAAGGAACGCAGGGGGCCGGTGAAAAACTGTTTTTT; CDR3 protein: CASSEGTQGAGEKLFF
CDR3 length: 13; V gene: TRBV2; D gene: TRBD1; J gene: TRBJ2-3; clone size: -; CDR3 DNA: TGTGCCAGCAGAACAGGGGGCTCGGATACGCAGTATTTT; CDR3 protein: CASRTGGSDTQYF
CDR3 length: 15; V gene: TRBV18; D gene: -; J gene: TRBJ1-5; clone size: once; CDR3 DNA: TGTGCCAGCTCACCACTGGCAGGGGCGTATGCGCCCCAGCATTTT; CDR3 protein: CASSPLAGAYAPQHF
CDR3 length: 16; V gene: TRBV18; D gene: -; J gene: TRBJ1-1; clone size: -; CDR3 DNA: TGTGCCAGCTCACCGGCCGAGGCAGAGCTCGTGACTGAAGCTTTCTTT; CDR3 protein: CASSPAEAELVTEAFF
CDR3 length: 14; V gene: TRBV11-2; D gene: -; J gene: TRBJ2-7; clone size: -; CDR3 DNA: TGTGCCAGCTCATGGGGCGAACTGACCTACGAGCAGTACTTC; CDR3 protein: CASSWGELTYEQYF
CDR3 length: 14; V gene: TRBV6-5; D gene: TRBD1; J gene: TRBJ1-2; clone size: -; CDR3 DNA: TGTGCCAGCAGGGGGACAGGGATGGCTATTGGCTACACCTTC; CDR3 protein: CASRGTGMAIGYTF
CDR3 length: 16; V gene: TRBV10-2; D gene: TRBD2; J gene: TRBJ2-3; clone size: few; CDR3 DNA: TGCGCCAGTTCTCGGACTAGCGGGGGGATCGGTGATACGCAGTATTTT; CDR3 protein: CASSRTSGGIGDTQYF
CDR3 length: 17; V gene: TRBV7-9; D gene: -; J gene: TRBJ1-3; clone size: -; CDR3 DNA: TGTTCCAGCCGGAACTCAGGACAGCGACCATCTGGAAACACCATATATTTT; CDR3 protein: CSSRNSGQRPSGNTIYF
CDR3 length: 13; V gene: TRBV6-1; D gene: -; J gene: TRBJ1-2; clone size: few; CDR3 DNA: TGTGCCAGCATCTCATCAGGGGACTACGGCTACACCTTC; CDR3 protein: CASISSGDYGYTF
CDR3 length: 16; V gene: TRBV5-4; D gene: TRBD1; J gene: TRBJ2-4; clone size: -; CDR3 DNA: TGTGCCAGCAGCGGGACAGGGGACTGGGCCAAAAACATTCAGTACTTC; CDR3 protein: CASSGTGDWAKNIQYF
CDR3 length: 15; V gene: TRBV7-6; D gene: -; J gene: TRBJ1-5; clone size: -; CDR3 DNA: TGTGCCAGCATCCACGAGGGAACGATCGCTCAGCCCCAGCATTTT; CDR3 protein: CASIHEGTIAQPQHF
CDR3 length: 14; V gene: TRBV5-4; D gene: TRBD1; J gene: TRBJ1-1; clone size: -; CDR3 DNA: TGTGCCAGCAGCTCGACAGGGGCGAACACTGAAGCTTTCTTT; CDR3 protein: CASSSTGANTEAFF
CDR3 length: 16; V gene: TRBV5-1; D gene: -; J gene: TRBJ2-3; clone size: -; CDR3 DNA: TGCGCCAGCAGCTTGGGTGTGGCGGGGAGCACAGATACGCAGTATTTT; CDR3 protein: CASSLGVAGSTDTQYF